This TCR beta chain was sequenced during a study of blood T cell repertoires in COVID-19. Background on the study: Acute and convalescent COVID-19 specimens originated in the United States, Italy and Spain. The analysed material was cDNA or gDNA that came from T cells, B-cell-depleted T cells, or PBMCs.

The CDR3 is made up of 15 amino acids. V shed 4 bases and J 2 bases; nucleotides not matched to a gene: 4. The V gene's germline CDR1 is MDHEN and CDR2 SYDVKM. Per the original data handling: Cell counts per sample came from amplifying reference gene primers. TCRdb keeps only in-frame clones here, not all; method: immunoSEQ multiplex PCR. That table gives V, J and clone size, and the DNA gave D and trimming. The sample holds approximately 190,000 clones, about 80% seen once. The sequence derives from a man aged 30-40 years with active or convalescent COVID-19. Sequenced material: peripheral blood. This sequence joins TRBV28 and TRBJ2-7, with 11 bases aligning to TRBD1. CDR3 coding DNA: TGTGCCAGCAGTTACCGGGACAGGGGGACCTACGAGCAGTACGTC. It yields the protein CASSYRDRGTYEQYV.